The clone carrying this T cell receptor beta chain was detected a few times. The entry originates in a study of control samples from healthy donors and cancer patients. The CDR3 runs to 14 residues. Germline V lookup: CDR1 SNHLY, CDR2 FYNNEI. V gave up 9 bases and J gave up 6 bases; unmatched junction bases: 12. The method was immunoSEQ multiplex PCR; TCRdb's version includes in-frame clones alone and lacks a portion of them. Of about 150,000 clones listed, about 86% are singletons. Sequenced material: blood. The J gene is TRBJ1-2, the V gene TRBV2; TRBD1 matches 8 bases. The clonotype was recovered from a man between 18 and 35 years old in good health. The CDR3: CASSVSGGEDGYTF. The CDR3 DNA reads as TGTGCCAGTTCTGTCTCAGGGGGCGAGGATGGCTACACCTTC.